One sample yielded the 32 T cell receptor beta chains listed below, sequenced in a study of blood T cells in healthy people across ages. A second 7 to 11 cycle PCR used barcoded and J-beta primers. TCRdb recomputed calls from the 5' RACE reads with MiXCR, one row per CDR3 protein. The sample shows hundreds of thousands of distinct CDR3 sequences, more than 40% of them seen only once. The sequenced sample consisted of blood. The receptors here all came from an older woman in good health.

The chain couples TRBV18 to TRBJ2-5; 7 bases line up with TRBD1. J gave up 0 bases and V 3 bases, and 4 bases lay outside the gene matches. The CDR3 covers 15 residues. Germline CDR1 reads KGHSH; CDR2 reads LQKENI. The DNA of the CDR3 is TGTGCCAGCTCACCTAGGACAGGCAACCAAGAGACCCAGTACTTC. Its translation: CASSPRTGNQETQYF.

The CDR3 loop reads CSARAPGLASDYEQYF. The DNA of the CDR3 is TGCAGTGCTAGAGCCCCGGGTCTAGCGAGCGATTACGAGCAGTACTTC. The V call is TRBV20-1, the J call TRBJ2-7; possibly TRBD2 for D (6 bases). Germline values: CDR1 DFQATT, CDR2 SNEGSKA (reference sequence). The CDR3 covers 16 residues. V was clipped by 1 base and J by 4 bases, with 20 bases between them.

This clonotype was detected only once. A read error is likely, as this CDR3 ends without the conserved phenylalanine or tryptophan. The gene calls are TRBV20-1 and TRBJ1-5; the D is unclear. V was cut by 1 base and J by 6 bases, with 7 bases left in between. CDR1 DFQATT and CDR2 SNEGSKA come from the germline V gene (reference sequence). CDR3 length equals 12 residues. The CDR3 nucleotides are TGCAGTGCTAGAGTTGGAGCTCAGCCCCAGCATCTT. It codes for CSARVGAQPQHL.

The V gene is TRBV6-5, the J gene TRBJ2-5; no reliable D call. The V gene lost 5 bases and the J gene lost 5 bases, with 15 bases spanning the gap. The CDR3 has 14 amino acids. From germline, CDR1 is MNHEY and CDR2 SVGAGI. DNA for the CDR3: TGTGCCAGCAGTCCCCCTTACAGTAGGGAGACCCAGTACTTC. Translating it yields CASSPPYSRETQYF.

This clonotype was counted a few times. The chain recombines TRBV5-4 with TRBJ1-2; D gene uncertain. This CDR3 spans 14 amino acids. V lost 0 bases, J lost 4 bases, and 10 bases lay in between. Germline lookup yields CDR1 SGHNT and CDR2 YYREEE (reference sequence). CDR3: CASSLGAGSYGYTF. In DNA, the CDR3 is TGTGCCAGCAGCTTGGGGGCAGGAAGCTATGGCTACACCTTC.

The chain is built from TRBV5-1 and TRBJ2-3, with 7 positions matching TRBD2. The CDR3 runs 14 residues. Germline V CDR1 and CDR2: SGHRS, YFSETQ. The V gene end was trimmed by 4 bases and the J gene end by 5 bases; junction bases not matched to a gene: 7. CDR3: CASSPWASGDTQYF. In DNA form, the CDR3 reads TGCGCCAGCAGCCCCTGGGCTAGCGGAGATACGCAGTATTTT.

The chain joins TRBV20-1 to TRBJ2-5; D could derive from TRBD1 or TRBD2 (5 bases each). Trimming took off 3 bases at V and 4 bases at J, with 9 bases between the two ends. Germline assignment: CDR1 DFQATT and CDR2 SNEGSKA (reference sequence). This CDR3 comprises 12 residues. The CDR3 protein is CSARLGTETQYF. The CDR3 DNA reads TGCAGTGCTAGGCTTGGGACAGAGACCCAGTACTTC.

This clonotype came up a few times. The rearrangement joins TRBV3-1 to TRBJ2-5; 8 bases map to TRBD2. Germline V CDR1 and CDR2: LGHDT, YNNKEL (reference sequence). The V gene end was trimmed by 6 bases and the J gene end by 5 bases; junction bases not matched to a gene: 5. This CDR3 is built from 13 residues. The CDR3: CASRLSGVETQYF. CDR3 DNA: TGTGCCAGCAGGCTTAGCGGGGTTGAGACCCAGTACTTC.

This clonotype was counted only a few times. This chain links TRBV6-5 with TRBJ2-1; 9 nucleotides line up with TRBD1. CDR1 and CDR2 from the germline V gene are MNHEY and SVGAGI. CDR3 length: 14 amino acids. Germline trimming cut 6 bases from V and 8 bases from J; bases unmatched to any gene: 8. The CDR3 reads CASSYRGRIYEQFF. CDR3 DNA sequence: TGTGCCAGCAGCTACAGGGGGCGCATCTATGAGCAGTTCTTC.

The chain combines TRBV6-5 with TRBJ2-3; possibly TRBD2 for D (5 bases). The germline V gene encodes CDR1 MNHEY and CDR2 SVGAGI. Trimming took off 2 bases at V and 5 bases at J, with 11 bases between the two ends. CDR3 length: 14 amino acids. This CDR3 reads CASSYPGAGDTQYF. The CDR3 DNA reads TGTGCCAGCAGTTACCCAGGCGCGGGAGATACGCAGTATTTT.

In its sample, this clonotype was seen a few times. The CDR3, as DNA: TGTGCCATCAGTGACCCGTTGGGACAGGTCAATGAGCAGTTCTTC. It translates to CAISDPLGQVNEQFF. V and J are TRBV10-3 and TRBJ2-1; TRBD1 matches at 8 bases. This CDR3 region has 15 residues. The V gene's germline CDR1 is ENHRY and CDR2 SYGVKD. V lost 3 bases to trimming and J lost 6 bases; unmatched junction nucleotides: 7.

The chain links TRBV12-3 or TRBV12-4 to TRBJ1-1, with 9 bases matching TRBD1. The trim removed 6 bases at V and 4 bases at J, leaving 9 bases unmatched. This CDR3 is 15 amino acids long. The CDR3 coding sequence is TGTGCCAGCAGCCCTGCCGGGACAGGGAGCACTGAAGCTTTCTTT. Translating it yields CASSPAGTGSTEAFF.

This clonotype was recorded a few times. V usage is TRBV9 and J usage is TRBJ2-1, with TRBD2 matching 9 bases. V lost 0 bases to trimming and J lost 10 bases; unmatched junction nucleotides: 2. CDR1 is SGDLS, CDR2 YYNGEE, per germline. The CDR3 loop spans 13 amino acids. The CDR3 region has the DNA TGTGCCAGCAGCGTAGCCCTAGCGGGAGAGCAGTTCTTC. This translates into CASSVALAGEQFF.

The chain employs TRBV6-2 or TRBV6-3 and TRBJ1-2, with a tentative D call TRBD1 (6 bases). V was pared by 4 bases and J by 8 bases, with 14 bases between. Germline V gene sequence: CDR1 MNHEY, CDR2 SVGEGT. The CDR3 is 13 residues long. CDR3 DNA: TGTGCCAGCAGTTCCACAGGGTCGTGGGGCTACACCTTC. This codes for CASSSTGSWGYTF.

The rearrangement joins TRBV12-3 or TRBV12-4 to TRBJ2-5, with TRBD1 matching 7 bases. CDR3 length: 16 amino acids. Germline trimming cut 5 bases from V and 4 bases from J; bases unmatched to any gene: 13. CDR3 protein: CASSPQTGSSTETQYF. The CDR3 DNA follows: TGTGCCAGCAGTCCGCAGACAGGGAGTTCTACAGAGACCCAGTACTTC.

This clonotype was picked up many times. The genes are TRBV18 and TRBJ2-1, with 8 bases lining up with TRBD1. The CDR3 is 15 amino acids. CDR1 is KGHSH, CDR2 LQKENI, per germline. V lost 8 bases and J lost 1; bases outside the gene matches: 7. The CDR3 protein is CASSPGTGSYNEQFF. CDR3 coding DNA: TGTGCCAGCAGCCCCGGGACAGGTTCCTACAATGAGCAGTTCTTC.

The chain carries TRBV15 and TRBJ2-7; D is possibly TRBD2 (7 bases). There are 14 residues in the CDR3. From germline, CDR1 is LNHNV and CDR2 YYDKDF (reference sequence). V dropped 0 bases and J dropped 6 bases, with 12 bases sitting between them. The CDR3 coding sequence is TGTGCCACCAGCAGAGAAGGCGCGGGGGCCGAGCAGTACTTC. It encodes CATSREGAGAEQYF.

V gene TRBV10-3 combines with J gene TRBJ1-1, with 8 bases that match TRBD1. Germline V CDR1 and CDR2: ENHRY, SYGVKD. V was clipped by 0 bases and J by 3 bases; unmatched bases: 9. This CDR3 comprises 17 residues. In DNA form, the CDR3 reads TGTGCCATCAGTGAGTCCAGGGGGCTGTCGAAGTACACTGAAGCTTTCTTT. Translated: CAISESRGLSKYTEAFF.

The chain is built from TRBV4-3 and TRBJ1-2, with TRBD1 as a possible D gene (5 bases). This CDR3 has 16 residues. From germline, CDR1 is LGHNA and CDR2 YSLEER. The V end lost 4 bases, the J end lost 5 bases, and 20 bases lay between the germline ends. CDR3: CASSPSRGGFSYGYTF. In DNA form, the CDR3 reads TGCGCCAGCAGCCCCTCCCGGGGGGGGTTCTCGTATGGCTACACCTTC.

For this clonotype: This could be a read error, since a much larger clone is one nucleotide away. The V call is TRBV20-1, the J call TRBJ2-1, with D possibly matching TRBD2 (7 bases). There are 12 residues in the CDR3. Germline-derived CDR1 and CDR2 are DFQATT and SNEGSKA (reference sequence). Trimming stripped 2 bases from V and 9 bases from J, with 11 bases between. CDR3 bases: TGCAGTGCTAGACTAGCGGACAGTGAGCAGTTCTTC. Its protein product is CSARLADSEQFF.

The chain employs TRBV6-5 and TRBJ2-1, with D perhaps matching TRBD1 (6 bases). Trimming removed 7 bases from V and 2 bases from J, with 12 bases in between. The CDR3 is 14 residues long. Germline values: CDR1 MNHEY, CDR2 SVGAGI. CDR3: CASTSGTTYNEQFF. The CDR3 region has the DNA TGTGCCAGCACCTCCGGGACAACCTACAATGAGCAGTTCTTC.

CDR3 sequence reads: CATGTGGNYGYTF. CDR3 coding DNA: TGTGCCACAGGGACAGGGGGTAACTATGGCTACACCTTC. The chain employs TRBV10-3 and TRBJ1-2; 11 positions match TRBD1. V shed 10 bases, J shed 1 base, and the junction held 2 bases outside the gene matches. Germline CDR1 is ENHRY and CDR2 is SYGVKD. This CDR3 spans 13 amino acids.

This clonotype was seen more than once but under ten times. In nucleotides, the CDR3 is TGCAGCGTTGAGGAAGATGGCTACACCTTC. Residues: CSVEEDGYTF. This chain joins TRBV29-1 and TRBJ1-2; D unclear. Trimming pared 3 bases from V and 6 bases from J, leaving 5 bases between. This CDR3 has 10 residues. Germline V gives CDR1 SQVTM, CDR2 ANQGSEA.

The CDR3 region has the DNA TGTGCCAGCAGCCCCGAGGGGGGATCGGGTGGCTACACCTTC. This gives the protein CASSPEGGSGGYTF. The V and J genes are TRBV7-2 and TRBJ1-2; perhaps TRBD1 as D (6 bases). The V end was cut by 5 bases, the J end by 7 bases, with 17 bases between. Germline V gives CDR1 SGHTA, CDR2 FQGNSA. This CDR3 spans 14 amino acids.

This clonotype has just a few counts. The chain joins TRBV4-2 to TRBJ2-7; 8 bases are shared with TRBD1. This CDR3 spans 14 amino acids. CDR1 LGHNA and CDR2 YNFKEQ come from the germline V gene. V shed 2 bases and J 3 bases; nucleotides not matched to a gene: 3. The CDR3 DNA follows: TGTGCCAGCAGCCAAAGACAGGGGAACTACGAGCAGTACTTC. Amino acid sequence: CASSQRQGNYEQYF.

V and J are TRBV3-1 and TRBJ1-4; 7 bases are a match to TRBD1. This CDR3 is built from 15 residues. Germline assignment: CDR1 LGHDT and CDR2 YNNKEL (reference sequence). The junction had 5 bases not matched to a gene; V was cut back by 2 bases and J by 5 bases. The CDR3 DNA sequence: TGTGCCAGCAGCCAAAAGGGACAGTTAAATGAAAAACTGTTTTTT. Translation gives CASSQKGQLNEKLFF.

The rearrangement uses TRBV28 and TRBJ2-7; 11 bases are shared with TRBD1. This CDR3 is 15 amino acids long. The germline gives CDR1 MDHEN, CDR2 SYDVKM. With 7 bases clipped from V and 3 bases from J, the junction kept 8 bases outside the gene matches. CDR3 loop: CASTESGTGGYEQYF. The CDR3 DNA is TGTGCCAGCACCGAATCCGGGACAGGGGGCTACGAGCAGTACTTC. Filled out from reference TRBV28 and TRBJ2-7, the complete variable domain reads DVKVTQSSRYLVKRTGEKVFLECVQDMDHENMFWYRQDPGLGLRLIYFSYDVKMKEKGDIPEGYSVSREKKERFSLILESASTNQTSMYLCASTESGTGGYEQYFGPGTRLTVT.

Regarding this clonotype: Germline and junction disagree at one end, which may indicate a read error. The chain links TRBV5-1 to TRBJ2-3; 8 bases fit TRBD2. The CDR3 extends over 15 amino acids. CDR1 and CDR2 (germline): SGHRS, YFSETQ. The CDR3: CASSFSGSGTDTQYF. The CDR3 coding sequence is TGTGCCAGCAGCTTCAGCGGGAGCGGCACAGATACGCAGTATTTT.

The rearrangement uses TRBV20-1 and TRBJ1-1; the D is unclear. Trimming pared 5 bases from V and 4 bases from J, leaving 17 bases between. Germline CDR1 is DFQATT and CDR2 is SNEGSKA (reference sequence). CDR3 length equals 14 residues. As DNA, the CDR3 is TGCAGTGCTCCTCCGATCCGAATCCGCACTGAAGCTTTCTTT. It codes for CSAPPIRIRTEAFF.

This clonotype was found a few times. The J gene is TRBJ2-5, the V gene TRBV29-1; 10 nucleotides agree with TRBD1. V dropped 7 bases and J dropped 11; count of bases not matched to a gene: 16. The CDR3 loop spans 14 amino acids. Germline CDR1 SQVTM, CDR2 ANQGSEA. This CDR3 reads CSAGGTGVGNEQYF. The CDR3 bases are TGCAGCGCCGGTGGGACAGGGGTCGGCAATGAGCAGTACTTC.

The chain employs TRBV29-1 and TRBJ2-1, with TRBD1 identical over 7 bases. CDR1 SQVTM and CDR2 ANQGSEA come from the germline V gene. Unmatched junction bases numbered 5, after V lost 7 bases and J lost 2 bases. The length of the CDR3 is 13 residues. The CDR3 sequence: CSAPGQTYNEQFF. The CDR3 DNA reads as TGCAGCGCTCCGGGACAGACCTACAATGAGCAGTTCTTC.

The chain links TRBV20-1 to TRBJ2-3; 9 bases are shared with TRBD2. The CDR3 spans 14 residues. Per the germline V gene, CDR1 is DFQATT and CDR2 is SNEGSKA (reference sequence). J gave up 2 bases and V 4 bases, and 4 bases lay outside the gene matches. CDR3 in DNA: TGCAGTGCTACGGGCGGGAGGGCCACAGATACGCAGTATTTT. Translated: CSATGGRATDTQYF.